This is a list of T cell receptor beta chains from one sample in a study of cytomegalovirus exposure and HLA in healthy donors. Clones were read by immunoSEQ multiplex PCR, and TCRdb kept only the in-frame ones, dropping some. The table includes about 160,000 clones, 70% to 80% detected once. Sequenced: PBMCs. Receptors originate from a man younger than 30 in good health and CMV-seropositive. Both conserved end residues are part of each CDR3. A D gene is named only where the DNA matches it firmly. The size field is filled for only some rows; it gives once, few, many or a size class.

>few|TRBD1|TRBJ1-4|TRBV30
CAWSPRDRGRGVEKLFF
TGTGCCTGGAGCCCCCGGGACAGGGGGCGCGGGGTCGAAAAACTGTTTTTT
>few|TRBD2|TRBJ2-7|TRBV29-1
CSVDAPGGGQYF
TGCAGCGTTGATGCCCCGGGGGGAGGGCAGTACTTC
>.|.|TRBJ1-2|TRBV10-1
CASSEEGFYGYTF
TGCGCCAGCAGTGAAGAGGGTTTCTATGGCTACACCTTC
>.|TRBD1|TRBJ1-1|TRBV6-5
CASSYRGTGAIEAFF
TGTGCCAGCAGTTACCGGGGGACAGGGGCGATTGAAGCTTTCTTT
>.|TRBD1|TRBJ2-1|TRBV2
CASSDLPGQADNEQFF
TGTGCCAGCAGTGATCTACCCGGACAGGCCGACAATGAGCAGTTCTTC
>.|.|TRBJ1-2|TRBV28
CASSPGYGYTF
TGTGCCAGCAGCCCAGGGTATGGCTACACCTTC
>.|.|TRBJ2-5|TRBV27
CASSLYRDKRTQYF
TGTGCCAGCAGTTTATACAGGGACAAGAGGACCCAGTACTTC
>.|TRBD1|TRBJ2-7|TRBV4-3
CASSLGTAYEQYF
TGCGCCAGCAGCCTCGGGACAGCCTACGAGCAGTACTTC
>.|.|TRBJ2-5|TRBV4-2
CASSQVGFQETQYF
TGTGCCAGCAGCCAAGTTGGCTTCCAAGAGACCCAGTACTTC
>.|.|TRBJ1-4|TRBV19
CASSPEEEKLFF
TGTGCCAGTAGTCCAGAGGAGGAAAAACTGTTTTTT
>once|TRBD1|TRBJ1-5|TRBV5-6
CASSLRDRGLDQPQHF
TGTGCCAGCAGCTTGAGGGACAGGGGGCTTGATCAGCCCCAGCATTTT
>.|.|TRBJ1-1|TRBV6-5
CASSQTGTEAFF
TGTGCCAGCAGTCAAACAGGGACTGAAGCTTTCTTT
>.|.|TRBJ1-3|TRBV4-1
CASSQDRSGGNTIYF
TGCGCCAGCAGCCAAGATAGGAGCGGCGGAAACACCATATATTTT
>.|.|TRBJ1-5|TRBV30
CAWSAGSNQPQHF
TGTGCCTGGAGTGCGGGTAGCAATCAGCCCCAGCATTTT
>.|TRBD1|TRBJ1-4|TRBV19
CASSIVGTGYEKLFF
TGTGCCAGTAGTATTGTCGGGACAGGGTATGAAAAACTGTTTTTT
>.|.|TRBJ2-7|TRBV10-1
CASTENLDNYEQYF
TGCGCCAGCACTGAGAACCTTGACAACTACGAGCAGTACTTC
>.|TRBD1|TRBJ1-4|TRBV9
CASSSTTGSNEKLFF
TGTGCCAGCAGCTCAACGACAGGGAGTAATGAAAAACTGTTTTTT
>once|TRBD1|TRBJ1-2|TRBV7-9
CASSLEDRSYGYTF
TGTGCCAGCAGCTTAGAGGACAGGAGCTACGGCTACACCTTC
>.|.|TRBJ1-1|TRBV7-9
CASSLGGQRRAFF
TGTGCCAGCAGCTTAGGAGGACAGCGCCGGGCTTTCTTT
>once|.|TRBJ1-1|TRBV19
CASSRERSPTTEAFF
TGTGCCAGTAGTAGGGAGAGGTCACCGACCACTGAAGCTTTCTTT
>.|.|TRBJ2-5|TRBV7-9
CASSHGWQDIQETQYF
TGTGCCAGCAGCCACGGTTGGCAGGATATCCAAGAGACCCAGTACTTC
>once|.|TRBJ2-7|TRBV21-1
CASSGRTGSEQYF
TGTGCCAGCAGCGGGAGGACAGGTTCCGAGCAGTACTTC
>.|.|TRBJ2-1|TRBV7-9
CASSLSVEQFF
TGTGCCAGCAGCTTATCGGTTGAGCAGTTCTTC
>once|.|TRBJ2-7|TRBV6-6
CASSPTGGEQYF
TGTGCCAGCAGTCCAACCGGGGGCGAGCAGTACTTC